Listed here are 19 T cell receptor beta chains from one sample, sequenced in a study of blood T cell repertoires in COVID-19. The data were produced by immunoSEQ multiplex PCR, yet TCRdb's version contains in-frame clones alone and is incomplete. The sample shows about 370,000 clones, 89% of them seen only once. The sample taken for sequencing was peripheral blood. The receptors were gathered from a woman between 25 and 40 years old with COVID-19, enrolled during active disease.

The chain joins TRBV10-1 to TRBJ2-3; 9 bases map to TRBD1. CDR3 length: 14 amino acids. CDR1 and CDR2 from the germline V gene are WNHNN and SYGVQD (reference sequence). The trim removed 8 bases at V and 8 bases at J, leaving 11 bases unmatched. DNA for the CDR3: TGCGCCAGCCCCGGGACAGGGTTTCCAGCTACGCAGTATTTT. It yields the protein CASPGTGFPATQYF.

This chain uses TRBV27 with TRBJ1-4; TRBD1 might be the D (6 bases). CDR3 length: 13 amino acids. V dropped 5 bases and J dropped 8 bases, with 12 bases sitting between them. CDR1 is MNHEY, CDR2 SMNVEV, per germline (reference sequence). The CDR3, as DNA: TGTGCCAGCAGTCGAAACACAGGGGAAAAACTGTTTTTT. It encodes CASSRNTGEKLFF.

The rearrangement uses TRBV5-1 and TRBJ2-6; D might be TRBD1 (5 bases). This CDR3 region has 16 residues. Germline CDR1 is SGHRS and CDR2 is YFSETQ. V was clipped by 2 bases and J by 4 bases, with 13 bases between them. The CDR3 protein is CASSFSQGLGANVLTF. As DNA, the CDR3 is TGCGCCAGCAGCTTTTCCCAGGGCCTCGGGGCCAACGTCCTGACTTTC.

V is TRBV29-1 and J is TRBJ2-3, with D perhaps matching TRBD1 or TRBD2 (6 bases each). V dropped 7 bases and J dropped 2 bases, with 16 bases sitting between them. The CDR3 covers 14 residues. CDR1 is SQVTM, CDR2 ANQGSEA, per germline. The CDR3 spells CSAGGGGYTDTQYF. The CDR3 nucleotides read TGCAGCGCCGGCGGAGGGGGTTACACAGATACGCAGTATTTT.

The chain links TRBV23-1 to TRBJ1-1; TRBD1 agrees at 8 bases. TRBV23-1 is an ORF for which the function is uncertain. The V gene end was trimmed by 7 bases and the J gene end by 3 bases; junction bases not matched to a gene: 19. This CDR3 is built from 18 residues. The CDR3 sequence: CASIRRTGPQGEDTEAFF. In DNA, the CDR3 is TGCGCCAGCATTCGACGGACAGGGCCCCAAGGGGAGGACACTGAAGCTTTCTTT.

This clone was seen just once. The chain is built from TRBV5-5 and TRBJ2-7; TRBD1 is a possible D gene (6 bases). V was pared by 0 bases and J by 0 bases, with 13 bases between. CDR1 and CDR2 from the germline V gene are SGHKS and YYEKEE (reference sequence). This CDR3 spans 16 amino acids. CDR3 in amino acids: CASSLAFQGSSYEQYV. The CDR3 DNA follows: TGTGCCAGCAGCTTGGCCTTCCAGGGGTCCTCCTACGAGCAGTACGTC.

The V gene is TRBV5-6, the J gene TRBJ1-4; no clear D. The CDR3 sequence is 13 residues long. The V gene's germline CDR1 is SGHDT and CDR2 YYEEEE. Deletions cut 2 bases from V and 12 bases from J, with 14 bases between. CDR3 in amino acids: CASSFGSNRELFF. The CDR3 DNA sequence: TGTGCCAGCAGCTTTGGAAGTAATCGGGAACTGTTTTTT.

The CDR3 DNA sequence: TGTGCCAGTAGTAAGGGACAACGGGGACACTACAATGAGCAGTTCTTC. This encodes CASSKGQRGHYNEQFF. This sequence joins TRBV19 and TRBJ2-1; perhaps TRBD1 as D (6 bases). Trimming took off 4 bases at V and 3 bases at J, with 16 bases between the two ends. Germline CDR1 and CDR2: LNHDA and SQIVND (reference sequence). This CDR3 region has 16 residues.

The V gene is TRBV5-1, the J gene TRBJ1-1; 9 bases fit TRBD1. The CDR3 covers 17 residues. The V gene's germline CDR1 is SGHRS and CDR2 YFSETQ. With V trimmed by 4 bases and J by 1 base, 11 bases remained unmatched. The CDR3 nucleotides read TGCGCCAGCAGCCCGGAGGGACAGGGAAGGGGGAACACTGAAGCTTTCTTT. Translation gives CASSPEGQGRGNTEAFF.

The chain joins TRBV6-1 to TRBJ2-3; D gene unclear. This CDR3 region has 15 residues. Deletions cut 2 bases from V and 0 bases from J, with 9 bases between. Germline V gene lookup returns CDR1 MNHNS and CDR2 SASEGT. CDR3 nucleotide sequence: TGTGCCAGCAGTGAAACACCTTCCAGCACAGATACGCAGTATTTT. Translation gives CASSETPSSTDTQYF.

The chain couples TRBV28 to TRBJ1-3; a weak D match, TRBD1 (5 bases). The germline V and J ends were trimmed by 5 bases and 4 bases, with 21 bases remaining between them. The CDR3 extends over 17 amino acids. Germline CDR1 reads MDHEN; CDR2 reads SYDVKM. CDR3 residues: CASSIGVGGFSGNTIYF. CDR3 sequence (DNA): TGTGCCAGCAGTATAGGGGTGGGGGGTTTCTCCGGAAACACCATATATTTT.

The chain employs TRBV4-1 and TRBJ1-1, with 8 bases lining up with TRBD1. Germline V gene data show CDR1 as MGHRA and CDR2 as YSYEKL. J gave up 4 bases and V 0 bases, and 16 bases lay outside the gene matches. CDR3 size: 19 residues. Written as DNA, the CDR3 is TGCGCCAGCAGCCAAGATGGCCCGGACAGGGTACTGAGGGGCACTGAAGCTTTCTTT. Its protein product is CASSQDGPDRVLRGTEAFF.

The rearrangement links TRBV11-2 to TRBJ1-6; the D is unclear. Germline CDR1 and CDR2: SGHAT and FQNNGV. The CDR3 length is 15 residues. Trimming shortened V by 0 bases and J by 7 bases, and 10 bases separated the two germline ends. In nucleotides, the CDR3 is TGTGCCAGCAGCTTAGACATCAGGTCAAATTCACCCCTCCACTTT. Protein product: CASSLDIRSNSPLHF.

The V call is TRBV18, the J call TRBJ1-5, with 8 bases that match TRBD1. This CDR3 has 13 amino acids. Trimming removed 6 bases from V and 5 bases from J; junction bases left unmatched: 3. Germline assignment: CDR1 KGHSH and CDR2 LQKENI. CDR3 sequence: CASSEQGDQPQHF. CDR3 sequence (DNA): TGTGCCAGCTCGGAACAGGGGGATCAGCCCCAGCATTTT.

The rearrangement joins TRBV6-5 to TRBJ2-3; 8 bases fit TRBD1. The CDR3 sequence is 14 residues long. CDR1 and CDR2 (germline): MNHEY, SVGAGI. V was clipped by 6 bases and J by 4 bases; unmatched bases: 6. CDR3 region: CASSRRQGPDTQYF. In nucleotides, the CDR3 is TGTGCCAGCAGCCGGAGACAGGGGCCAGATACGCAGTATTTT.

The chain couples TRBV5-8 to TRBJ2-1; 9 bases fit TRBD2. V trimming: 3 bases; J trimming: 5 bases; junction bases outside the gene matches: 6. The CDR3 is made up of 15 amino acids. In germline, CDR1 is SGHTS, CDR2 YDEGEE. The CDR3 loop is CASSWGLAGHNEQFF. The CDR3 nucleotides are TGTGCCAGCAGCTGGGGGCTAGCGGGGCACAATGAGCAGTTCTTC. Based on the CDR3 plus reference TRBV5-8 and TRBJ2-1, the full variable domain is EAGVTQSPTHLIKTRGQQATLRCSPISGHTSVYWYQQALGLGLQFLLWYDEGEERNRGNFPPRFSGRQFPNYSSELNVNALELEDSALYLCASSWGLAGHNEQFFGPGTRLTVL.

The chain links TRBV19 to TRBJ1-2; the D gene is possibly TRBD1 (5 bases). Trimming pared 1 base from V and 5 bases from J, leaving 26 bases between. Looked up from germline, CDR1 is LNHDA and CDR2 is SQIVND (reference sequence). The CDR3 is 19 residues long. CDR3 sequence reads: CASSIVPRVFQKGRYGYTF. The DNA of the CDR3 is TGTGCCAGTAGTATAGTCCCCAGGGTGTTCCAGAAAGGCCGATATGGCTACACCTTC.

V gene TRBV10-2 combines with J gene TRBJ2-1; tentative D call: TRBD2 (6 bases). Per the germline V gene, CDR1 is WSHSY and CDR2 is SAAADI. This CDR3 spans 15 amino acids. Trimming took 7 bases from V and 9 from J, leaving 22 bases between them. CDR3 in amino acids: CASIPTSLNDGEQFF. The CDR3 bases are TGCGCCAGCATCCCGACTAGTTTGAACGACGGTGAGCAGTTCTTC.

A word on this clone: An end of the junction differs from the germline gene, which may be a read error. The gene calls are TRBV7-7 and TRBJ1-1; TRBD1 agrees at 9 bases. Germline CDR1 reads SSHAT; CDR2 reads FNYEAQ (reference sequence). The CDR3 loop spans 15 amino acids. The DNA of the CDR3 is TGTGCTAGCAGCGCGTCACAGGGGGCAGGGACTGAAGCTTTCTTT. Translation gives CASSASQGAGTEAFF. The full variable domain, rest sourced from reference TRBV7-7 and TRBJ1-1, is GAGVSQSPRYKVTKRGQDVTLRCDPISSHATLYWYQQALGQGPEFLTYFNYEAQPDKSGLPSDRFSAERPEGSISTLTIQRTEQRDSAMYRCASSASQGAGTEAFFGQGTRLTVV.